The rows below give T cell receptor beta chains drawn from one sample of a study of cytomegalovirus exposure and HLA in healthy donors. The data were produced by immunoSEQ multiplex PCR, yet TCRdb's version contains in-frame clones alone and is incomplete. The sample holds over 110,000 clones; approximately 78% are singletons and the top ten take about 6.6%. Sample: PBMCs. All receptors come from a middle-aged woman in good health and CMV-seropositive. The CDR3 runs from the conserved cysteine through the conserved F or W. The order of the fields is V gene, clone size, D gene, J gene, CDR3 DNA, CDR3 protein. A D gene is named only where the DNA matches it firmly. Clone size, where shown, is once, few, many, or a class for clones that have expanded.

v_call: TRBV5-1; clone_size: .; d_call: TRBD2; j_call: TRBJ2-7; cdr3_nt: TGCGCCAGCAGCTTGGGACGGGGGGGTGGAGGGTTAAATGACGAGCAGTACTTC; cdr3_aa: CASSLGRGGGGLNDEQYF
v_call: TRBV9; clone_size: .; d_call: TRBD2; j_call: TRBJ2-2; cdr3_nt: TGTGCCAGCAACGACTACAGGCGACGACTAGCGGTAAACACCGGGGAGCTGTTTTTT; cdr3_aa: CASNDYRRRLAVNTGELFF
v_call: TRBV5-1; clone_size: .; d_call: TRBD1; j_call: TRBJ2-2; cdr3_nt: TGCGCCAGCAGAGACAGGGGGGGGAACACCGGGGAGCTGTTTTTT; cdr3_aa: CASRDRGGNTGELFF
v_call: TRBV7-9; clone_size: .; d_call: .; j_call: TRBJ2-1; cdr3_nt: TGTGCCAGCAGTCAACTTCTTGGTGAGCAGTTCTTC; cdr3_aa: CASSQLLGEQFF
v_call: TRBV9; clone_size: .; d_call: .; j_call: TRBJ1-1; cdr3_nt: TGTGCCAGCAGCGTCACAGGAAGGACTGAAGCTTTCTTT; cdr3_aa: CASSVTGRTEAFF
v_call: TRBV7-6; clone_size: .; d_call: .; j_call: TRBJ2-3; cdr3_nt: TGTGCCAGCAGCTTCTCAGATACGCAGTACTTT; cdr3_aa: CASSFSDTQYF
v_call: TRBV18; clone_size: .; d_call: TRBD1; j_call: TRBJ1-5; cdr3_nt: TGTGCCAGCTCACCTACGACAGGGAATCAGCCCCAGCATTTT; cdr3_aa: CASSPTTGNQPQHF
v_call: TRBV11-2; clone_size: .; d_call: TRBD2; j_call: TRBJ2-7; cdr3_nt: TGTGCCAGCAGCATCGGACAGGAAGCCGGGACTAGCTTCCGCGAGCAGTACTTC; cdr3_aa: CASSIGQEAGTSFREQYF
v_call: TRBV9; clone_size: few; d_call: .; j_call: TRBJ2-7; cdr3_nt: TGTGCCAGCAGCCCTACCCCAAGGGGCGCTTACGAGCAGTACTTC; cdr3_aa: CASSPTPRGAYEQYF
v_call: TRBV28; clone_size: .; d_call: TRBD1; j_call: TRBJ1-5; cdr3_nt: TGTGCCAGCAGTTTGGGACAGGTCGATCAGCCCCAGCATTTT; cdr3_aa: CASSLGQVDQPQHF
v_call: TRBV15; clone_size: .; d_call: .; j_call: TRBJ1-2; cdr3_nt: TGTGCCACCAGCAGAGATGGGGCCTATGGCTACACCTTC; cdr3_aa: CATSRDGAYGYTF
v_call: TRBV6-5; clone_size: few; d_call: .; j_call: TRBJ2-1; cdr3_nt: TGTGCCAGCAGAACAGGGATGGGGGATGAGCAGTTCTTC; cdr3_aa: CASRTGMGDEQFF
v_call: TRBV18; clone_size: .; d_call: TRBD1; j_call: TRBJ2-5; cdr3_nt: TGTGCCAGCTCACCCCCCGGGACAGGGATGGCAGAGACCCAGTACTTC; cdr3_aa: CASSPPGTGMAETQYF
v_call: TRBV19; clone_size: few; d_call: .; j_call: TRBJ1-3; cdr3_nt: TGTGCCAGTTGTCCGCAGGGGATTGGAAACACCATATATTTT; cdr3_aa: CASCPQGIGNTIYF
v_call: TRBV6-5; clone_size: .; d_call: .; j_call: TRBJ1-5; cdr3_nt: TGTGCCAGCAGTACACCGGGGAACAGGGAGCCCCAGCATTTT; cdr3_aa: CASSTPGNREPQHF
v_call: TRBV19; clone_size: .; d_call: .; j_call: TRBJ2-4; cdr3_nt: TGTGCCAGTAACCCCGGGCAGGGCTTGTCCATTCAGTACTTC; cdr3_aa: CASNPGQGLSIQYF
v_call: TRBV5-1; clone_size: .; d_call: .; j_call: TRBJ2-1; cdr3_nt: TGCGCCAGCAGCCCCGGAGGGTCATACAATGAGCAGTTCTTC; cdr3_aa: CASSPGGSYNEQFF
v_call: TRBV28; clone_size: few; d_call: .; j_call: TRBJ2-7; cdr3_nt: TGTGCCAGCTGGCGGAGCTCCTACGAGCAGTACTTC; cdr3_aa: CASWRSSYEQYF
v_call: TRBV5-5; clone_size: .; d_call: TRBD1; j_call: TRBJ1-1; cdr3_nt: TGTGCCAGCAGCAGGGACAGCCATAACACTAAAGCTTTCTTT; cdr3_aa: CASSRDSHNTKAFF
v_call: TRBV7-2; clone_size: .; d_call: TRBD1; j_call: TRBJ2-7; cdr3_nt: TGTGCCAGCAGCCTCCGGGACAGCCCCTACGAGCAGTACTTC; cdr3_aa: CASSLRDSPYEQYF
v_call: TRBV25-1; clone_size: .; d_call: .; j_call: TRBJ2-1; cdr3_nt: TGTGCCAGCAGTGATGTGGTGGGAGTGAGCTCCTACAATGAGCAGTTCTTC; cdr3_aa: CASSDVVGVSSYNEQFF
v_call: TRBV6-5; clone_size: .; d_call: TRBD2; j_call: TRBJ2-7; cdr3_nt: TGTGCCAGCAGTTATCAGCGGGACGGGCCCTACGAGCAGTACTTC; cdr3_aa: CASSYQRDGPYEQYF
v_call: TRBV2; clone_size: .; d_call: .; j_call: TRBJ2-1; cdr3_nt: TGTGCCAGCAGCCTGACTCCGGGAAATGAGCAGTTCTTC; cdr3_aa: CASSLTPGNEQFF
v_call: TRBV5-1; clone_size: .; d_call: .; j_call: TRBJ1-2; cdr3_nt: TGCGCCAGCAGCCCCTCACTATCTAGTGCTAACTATGGCTACACCTTC; cdr3_aa: CASSPSLSSANYGYTF
v_call: TRBV19; clone_size: .; d_call: .; j_call: TRBJ1-2; cdr3_nt: TGTGCCAGTACTACTATGGCCGGGGGTGGTGGCTACACCTTC; cdr3_aa: CASTTMAGGGGYTF
v_call: TRBV30; clone_size: once; d_call: .; j_call: TRBJ1-4; cdr3_nt: TGTGCCTGTTCCCGAAGTGAGGAAAAACTGTTTTTT; cdr3_aa: CACSRSEEKLFF
v_call: TRBV4-2; clone_size: .; d_call: TRBD2; j_call: TRBJ2-7; cdr3_nt: TGTGCCAGCAGCCAAGATTACGCGGGAGGGAAATACGAGCAGTACTTC; cdr3_aa: CASSQDYAGGKYEQYF
v_call: TRBV4-1; clone_size: .; d_call: TRBD1; j_call: TRBJ1-2; cdr3_nt: TGCGCCAGCAGCCAATTACCCCAGGGGGCTCATAACTATGGCTACACCTTC; cdr3_aa: CASSQLPQGAHNYGYTF
v_call: TRBV15; clone_size: once; d_call: .; j_call: TRBJ1-4; cdr3_nt: TGTGCCACCAGCAGAGAAGGCGGCCGGTCAACTAATGAAAAACTGTTTTTT; cdr3_aa: CATSREGGRSTNEKLFF
v_call: TRBV15; clone_size: .; d_call: TRBD2; j_call: TRBJ2-3; cdr3_nt: TGTGCCACCAGGGGACTAGCGGGAGGACGAGATACGCAGTATTTT; cdr3_aa: CATRGLAGGRDTQYF
v_call: TRBV29-1; clone_size: once; d_call: .; j_call: TRBJ1-4; cdr3_nt: TGCAGCGTCGAGCAGGGAACTAATGAAAAACTGTTTTTT; cdr3_aa: CSVEQGTNEKLFF
v_call: TRBV4-1; clone_size: .; d_call: TRBD1; j_call: TRBJ2-7; cdr3_nt: TGCGCCAGCAGCCCACAGTGGGACAGGGTCTCCTACGAGCAGTACTTC; cdr3_aa: CASSPQWDRVSYEQYF
v_call: TRBV6-1; clone_size: .; d_call: TRBD2; j_call: TRBJ2-4; cdr3_nt: TGTGCCAGCAGTGAAGAGGTTTGGGACTACACAGCCAAAAACATTCAGTACTTC; cdr3_aa: CASSEEVWDYTAKNIQYF
v_call: TRBV28; clone_size: .; d_call: .; j_call: TRBJ1-2; cdr3_nt: TGTGCCAGCAGTTACACCTATGGCTACACCTTC; cdr3_aa: CASSYTYGYTF
v_call: TRBV6-6; clone_size: once; d_call: TRBD2; j_call: TRBJ2-3; cdr3_nt: TGTGCCAGCAGATCCGTCCTAGCGGCTAGCACAGATACGCAGTATTTT; cdr3_aa: CASRSVLAASTDTQYF
v_call: TRBV10-3; clone_size: .; d_call: .; j_call: TRBJ2-7; cdr3_nt: TGTGCCATCATATGGGCCCACCCGCCAAGCTCCTACGAGCAGTACTTC; cdr3_aa: CAIIWAHPPSSYEQYF
v_call: TRBV9; clone_size: .; d_call: TRBD2; j_call: TRBJ2-1; cdr3_nt: TGTGCCAGCAGCCAGAGCGGGAGATCGGTGAATGAGCAGTTCTTC; cdr3_aa: CASSQSGRSVNEQFF
v_call: TRBV6-5; clone_size: .; d_call: .; j_call: TRBJ2-3; cdr3_nt: TGTGCCAGCCGGTACTTCTGGGGGGACGACACAGATACGCAGTATTTT; cdr3_aa: CASRYFWGDDTDTQYF
v_call: TRBV23-1; clone_size: .; d_call: .; j_call: TRBJ2-2; cdr3_nt: TGCGCCAGCAGTCAATCGCGAGCGCCGAACACCGGGGAGCTGTTTTTT; cdr3_aa: CASSQSRAPNTGELFF
v_call: TRBV6-5; clone_size: .; d_call: .; j_call: TRBJ2-7; cdr3_nt: TGTGCCAGCAGCCCGAGCATAGGGGCCTCCTACGAGCAGTACTTC; cdr3_aa: CASSPSIGASYEQYF
v_call: TRBV6-1; clone_size: .; d_call: .; j_call: TRBJ1-6; cdr3_nt: TGTGCCAGCAGTGGACAGGTTGATTCACCCCTCCACTTT; cdr3_aa: CASSGQVDSPLHF
v_call: TRBV18; clone_size: .; d_call: .; j_call: TRBJ1-1; cdr3_nt: TGTGCCAGCTCACTTGAGTACACTGAAGCTTTCTTT; cdr3_aa: CASSLEYTEAFF
v_call: TRBV11-2; clone_size: .; d_call: .; j_call: TRBJ2-5; cdr3_nt: TGTGCCAGCAGCCGGGGGGCGGTTTTACAAGAGACCCAGTACTTC; cdr3_aa: CASSRGAVLQETQYF
v_call: TRBV15; clone_size: .; d_call: .; j_call: TRBJ2-5; cdr3_nt: TGTGCCACCAGCAGAGACAGAGGCCAAGAGACCCAGTACTTC; cdr3_aa: CATSRDRGQETQYF
v_call: TRBV2; clone_size: .; d_call: TRBD1; j_call: TRBJ2-7; cdr3_nt: TGTGCCAGCAAGAAGTCCCGGGACAGGTTCTACGAGCAGTACTTC; cdr3_aa: CASKKSRDRFYEQYF
v_call: TRBV9; clone_size: .; d_call: .; j_call: TRBJ2-1; cdr3_nt: TGTGCCAGCAGCGTTGGCGGGCCCTACAATGAGCAGTTCTTC; cdr3_aa: CASSVGGPYNEQFF
v_call: TRBV10-3; clone_size: .; d_call: TRBD2; j_call: TRBJ2-3; cdr3_nt: TGTGCCAGCAGCCTATACCCAGTAGCGGGAGGGGCAGATACGCAGTATTTT; cdr3_aa: CASSLYPVAGGADTQYF
v_call: TRBV11-1; clone_size: .; d_call: TRBD2; j_call: TRBJ2-7; cdr3_nt: TGTGCCAGCAGCCTGCCGGCGGGAGGGCACGAGCAGTACTTC; cdr3_aa: CASSLPAGGHEQYF
v_call: TRBV7-2; clone_size: .; d_call: TRBD2; j_call: TRBJ2-3; cdr3_nt: TGTGCCAGCAGCTTGCGCGGGAGGGCGGTAGATACGCAGTATTTT; cdr3_aa: CASSLRGRAVDTQYF
v_call: TRBV7-9; clone_size: .; d_call: .; j_call: TRBJ2-3; cdr3_nt: TGTGCCAGCAGCTTAGTTTGGGGGGAGATAGATACGCAGTATTTT; cdr3_aa: CASSLVWGEIDTQYF
v_call: TRBV4-1; clone_size: .; d_call: TRBD2; j_call: TRBJ2-3; cdr3_nt: TGCGCCAGCAGCCCCCGTCTTATAGCGGGAGGCTCAGATACGCAGTATTTT; cdr3_aa: CASSPRLIAGGSDTQYF
v_call: TRBV6-5; clone_size: few; d_call: .; j_call: TRBJ2-7; cdr3_nt: TGTGCCAGCAGTTACCGTTTACTAGGTGGCGAGCAGTACTTC; cdr3_aa: CASSYRLLGGEQYF
v_call: TRBV7-5; clone_size: few; d_call: .; j_call: TRBJ2-2; cdr3_nt: TGTGCCAGAAGCATAACTAGCGGGAGAGGAAACGGGGAGCTGTTTTTT; cdr3_aa: CARSITSGRGNGELFF
v_call: TRBV18; clone_size: .; d_call: TRBD1; j_call: TRBJ1-2; cdr3_nt: TGTGCCAGCTCCCCCGGATCGGGACAGGGGCGACTCTATGGCTACACCTTC; cdr3_aa: CASSPGSGQGRLYGYTF
v_call: TRBV5-1; clone_size: .; d_call: TRBD2; j_call: TRBJ2-3; cdr3_nt: TGCGCCAGCAGCTTGGCCAGGGACTATTCAGATACGCAGTATTTT; cdr3_aa: CASSLARDYSDTQYF
v_call: TRBV27; clone_size: .; d_call: TRBD2; j_call: TRBJ2-3; cdr3_nt: TGTGCCAGCAGTTTAAGAGGACTAGCGGGGCATGCGAGGCGCACAGATACGCAGTATTTT; cdr3_aa: CASSLRGLAGHARRTDTQYF
v_call: TRBV10-3; clone_size: .; d_call: .; j_call: TRBJ2-7; cdr3_nt: TGTGCCATCAGTCGAGCCCCGGGAATCCTATCCGACGAGCAGTACTTC; cdr3_aa: CAISRAPGILSDEQYF
v_call: TRBV9; clone_size: once; d_call: TRBD2; j_call: TRBJ2-1; cdr3_nt: TGTGCCAGCAGCGTGGGAGCGGGGGCCTACAATGAGCAGTTCTTC; cdr3_aa: CASSVGAGAYNEQFF